This T cell receptor beta chain was recorded in a study of T cells in localized non-small cell lung cancer. Measured with immunoSEQ multiplex PCR; TCRdb has only the in-frame clones, and not every one. This sample has about 40,000 clones, with roughly nine tenths found just once. Germline V lookup: CDR1 SGHKS, CDR2 YYEKEE (reference sequence). The CDR3 length is 17 residues. The V end was cut by 5 bases, the J end by 1 base, with 21 bases between. The receptor was derived from a woman aged 40-75 years with stage II lung adenocarcinoma. The J gene is TRBJ1-1, the V gene TRBV5-5; tentatively, D is TRBD1 (5 bases). The source was PBMCs, collected before any cancer treatment. The CDR3 protein is CASSLGAGRRSNTEAFF. The DNA for the CDR3 is TGTGCCAGCAGTCTTGGGGCGGGAAGGCGCTCGAACACTGAAGCTTTCTTT.